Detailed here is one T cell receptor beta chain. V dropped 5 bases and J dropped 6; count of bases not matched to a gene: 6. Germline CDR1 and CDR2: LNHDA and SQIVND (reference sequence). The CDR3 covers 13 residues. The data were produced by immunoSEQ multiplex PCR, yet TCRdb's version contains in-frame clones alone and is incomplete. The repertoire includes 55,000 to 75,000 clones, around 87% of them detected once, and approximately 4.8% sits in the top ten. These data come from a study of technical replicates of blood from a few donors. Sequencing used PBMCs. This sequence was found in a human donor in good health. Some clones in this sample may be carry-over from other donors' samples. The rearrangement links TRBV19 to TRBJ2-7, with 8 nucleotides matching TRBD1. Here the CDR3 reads CASSWTGISEQYF. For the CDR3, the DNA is TGTGCCAGTAGTTGGACAGGGATTTCCGAGCAGTACTTC. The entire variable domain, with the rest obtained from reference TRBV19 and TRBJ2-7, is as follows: DGGITQSPKYLFRKEGQNVTLSCEQNLNHDAMYWYRQDPGQGLRLIYYSQIVNDFQKGDIAEGYSVSREKKESFPLTVTSAQKNPTAFYLCASSWTGISEQYFGPGTRLTVT.